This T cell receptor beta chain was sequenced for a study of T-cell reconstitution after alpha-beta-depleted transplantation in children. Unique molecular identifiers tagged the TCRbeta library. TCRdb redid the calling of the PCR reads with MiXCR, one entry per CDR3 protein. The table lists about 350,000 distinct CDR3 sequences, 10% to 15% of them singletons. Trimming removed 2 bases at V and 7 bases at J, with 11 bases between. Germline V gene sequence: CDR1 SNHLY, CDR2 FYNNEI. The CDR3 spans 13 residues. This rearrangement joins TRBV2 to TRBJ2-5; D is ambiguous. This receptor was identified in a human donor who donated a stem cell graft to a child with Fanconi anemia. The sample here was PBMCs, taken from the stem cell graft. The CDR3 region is CASSENWAGTQYF. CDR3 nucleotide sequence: TGTGCCAGCAGTGAAAATTGGGCCGGGACCCAGTACTTC.